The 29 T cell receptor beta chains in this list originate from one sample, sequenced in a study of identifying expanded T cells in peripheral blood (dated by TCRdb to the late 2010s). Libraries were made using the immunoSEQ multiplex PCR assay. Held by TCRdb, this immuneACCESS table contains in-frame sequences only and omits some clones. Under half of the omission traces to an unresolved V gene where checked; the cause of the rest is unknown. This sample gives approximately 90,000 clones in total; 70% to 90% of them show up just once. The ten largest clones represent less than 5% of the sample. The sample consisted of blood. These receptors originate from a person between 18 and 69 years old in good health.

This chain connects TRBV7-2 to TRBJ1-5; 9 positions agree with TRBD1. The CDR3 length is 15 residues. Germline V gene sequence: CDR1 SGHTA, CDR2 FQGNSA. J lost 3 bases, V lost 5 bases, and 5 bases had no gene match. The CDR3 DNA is TGTGCCAGCAGCCCCACAGGGGGCCTCAATCAGCCCCAGCATTTT. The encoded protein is CASSPTGGLNQPQHF.

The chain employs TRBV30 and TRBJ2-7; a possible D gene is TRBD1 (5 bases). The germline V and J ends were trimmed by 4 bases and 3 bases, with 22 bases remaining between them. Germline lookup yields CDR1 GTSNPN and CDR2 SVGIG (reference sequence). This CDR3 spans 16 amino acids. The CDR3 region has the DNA TGTGCCTGGACCCGGTGGGGCAGCGACCGGAACTACGAGCAGTACTTC. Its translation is CAWTRWGSDRNYEQYF.

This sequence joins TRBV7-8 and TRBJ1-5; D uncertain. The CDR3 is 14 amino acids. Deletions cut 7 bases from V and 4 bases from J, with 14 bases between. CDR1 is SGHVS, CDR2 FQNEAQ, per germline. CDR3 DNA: TGTGCCAGCACCCCTTCCAAGGGTAATCAGCCCCAGCATTTT. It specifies CASTPSKGNQPQHF.

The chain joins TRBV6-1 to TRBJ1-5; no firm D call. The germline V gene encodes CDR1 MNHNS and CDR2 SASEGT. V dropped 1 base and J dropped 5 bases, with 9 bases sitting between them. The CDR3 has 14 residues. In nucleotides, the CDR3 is TGTGCCAGCAGTGAAGGAGGCACCTATCAGCCCCAGCATTTT. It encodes CASSEGGTYQPQHF.

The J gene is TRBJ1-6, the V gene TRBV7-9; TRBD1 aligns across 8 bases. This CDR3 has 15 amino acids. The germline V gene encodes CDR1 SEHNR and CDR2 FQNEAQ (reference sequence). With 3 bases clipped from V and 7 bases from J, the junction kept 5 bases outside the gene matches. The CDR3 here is CASSFQGAVNSPLHF. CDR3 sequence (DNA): TGTGCCAGCAGCTTTCAGGGGGCGGTGAATTCACCCCTCCACTTT.

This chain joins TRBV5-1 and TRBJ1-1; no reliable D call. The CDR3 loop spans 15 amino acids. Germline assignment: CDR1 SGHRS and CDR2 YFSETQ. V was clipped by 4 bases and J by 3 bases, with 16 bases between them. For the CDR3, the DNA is TGCGCCAGCAGCCAGACGACGGGTGCGGACACTGAAGCTTTCTTT. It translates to CASSQTTGADTEAFF.

The CDR3 DNA sequence: TGTGCCACTCGACAGACCCACTATGGCTACACCTTC. It codes for CATRQTHYGYTF. This chain links TRBV2 with TRBJ1-2; tentative D call: TRBD1 (5 bases). The V end lost 10 bases, the J end lost 3 bases, and 12 bases lay between the germline ends. This CDR3 has 12 residues. CDR1 and CDR2 from the germline V gene are SNHLY and FYNNEI.

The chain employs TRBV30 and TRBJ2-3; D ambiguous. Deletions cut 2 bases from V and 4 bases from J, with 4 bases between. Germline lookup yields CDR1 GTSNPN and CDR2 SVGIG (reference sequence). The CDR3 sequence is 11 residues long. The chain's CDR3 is CAWSPADTQYF. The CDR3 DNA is TGTGCCTGGAGTCCCGCAGATACGCAGTATTTT.

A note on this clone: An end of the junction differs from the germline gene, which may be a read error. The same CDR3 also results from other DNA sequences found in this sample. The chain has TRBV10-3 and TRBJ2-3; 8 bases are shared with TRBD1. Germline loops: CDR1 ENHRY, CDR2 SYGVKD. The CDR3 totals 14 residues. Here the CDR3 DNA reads TGTGCCACCACCAGGGGGCTAAGCACGGATACGCAGTATTTT. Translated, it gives CATTRGLSTDTQYF.

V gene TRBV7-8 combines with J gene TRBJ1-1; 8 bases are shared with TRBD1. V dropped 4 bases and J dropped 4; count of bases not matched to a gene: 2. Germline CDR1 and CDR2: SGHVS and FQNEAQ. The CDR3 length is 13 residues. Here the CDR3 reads CASSSTGVTEAFF. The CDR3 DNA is TGTGCCAGCAGCTCGACAGGGGTCACTGAAGCTTTCTTT. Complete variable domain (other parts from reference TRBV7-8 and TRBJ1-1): GAGVSQSPRYKVAKRGQDVALRCDPISGHVSLFWYQQALGQGPEFLTYFQNEAQLDKSGLPSDRFFAERPEGSVSTLKIQRTQQEDSAVYLCASSSTGVTEAFFGQGTRLTVV.

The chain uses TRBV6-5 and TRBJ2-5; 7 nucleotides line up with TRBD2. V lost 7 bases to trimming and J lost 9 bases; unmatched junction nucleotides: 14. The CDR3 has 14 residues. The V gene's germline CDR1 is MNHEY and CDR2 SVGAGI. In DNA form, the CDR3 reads TGTGCCAGCACCGCCGGTGGGACTAAGAGGGCCCAGTACTTC. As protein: CASTAGGTKRAQYF.

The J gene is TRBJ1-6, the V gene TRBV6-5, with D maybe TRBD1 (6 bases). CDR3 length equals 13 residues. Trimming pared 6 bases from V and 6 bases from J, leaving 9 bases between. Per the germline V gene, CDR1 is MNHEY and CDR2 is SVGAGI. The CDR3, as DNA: TGTGCCAGCAGGGGACACGTTAATTCACCCCTCCACTTT. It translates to CASRGHVNSPLHF.

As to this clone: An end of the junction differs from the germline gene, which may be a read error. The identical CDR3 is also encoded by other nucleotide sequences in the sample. The CDR3: CASSLTGASDYEQYF. CDR3 in DNA: TGTGCCAGCAGCTTAACGGGGGCGAGTGACTACGAGCAGTATTTC. The chain recombines TRBV7-9 with TRBJ2-7; either TRBD1 or TRBD2 may supply D (6 bases each). This CDR3 region has 15 residues. Germline V gives CDR1 SEHNR, CDR2 FQNEAQ (reference sequence).

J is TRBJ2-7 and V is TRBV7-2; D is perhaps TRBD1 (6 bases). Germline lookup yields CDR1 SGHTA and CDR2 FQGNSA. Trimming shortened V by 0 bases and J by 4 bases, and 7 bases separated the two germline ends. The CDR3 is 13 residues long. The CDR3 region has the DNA TGTGCCAGCAGCTTAGCGGGGGCATACGAGCAGTACTTC. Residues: CASSLAGAYEQYF.

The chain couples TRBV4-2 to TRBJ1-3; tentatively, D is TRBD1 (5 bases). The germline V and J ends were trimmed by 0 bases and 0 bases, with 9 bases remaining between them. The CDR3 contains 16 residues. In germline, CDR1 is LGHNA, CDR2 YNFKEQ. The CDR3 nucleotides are TGTGCCAGCAGCCAAGATTGGGGCGGCTCTGGAAACACCATATATTTT. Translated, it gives CASSQDWGGSGNTIYF.

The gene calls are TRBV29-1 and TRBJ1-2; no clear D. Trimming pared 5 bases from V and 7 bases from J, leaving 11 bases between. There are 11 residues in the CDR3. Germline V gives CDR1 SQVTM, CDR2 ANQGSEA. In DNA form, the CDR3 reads TGCAGCGTTAACACAGAGGGTGGCTACACCTTC. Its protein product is CSVNTEGGYTF. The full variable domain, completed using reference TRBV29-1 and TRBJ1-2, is SAVISQKPSRDICQRGTSLTIQCQVDSQVTMMFWYRQQPGQSLTLIATANQGSEATYESGFVIDKFPISRPNLTFSTLTVSNMSPEDSSIYLCSVNTEGGYTFGSGTRLTVV.

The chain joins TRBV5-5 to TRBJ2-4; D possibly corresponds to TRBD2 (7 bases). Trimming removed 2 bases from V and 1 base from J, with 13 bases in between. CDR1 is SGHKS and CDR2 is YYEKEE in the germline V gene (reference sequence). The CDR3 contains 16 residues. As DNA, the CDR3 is TGTGCCAGCAGCTTCGAGGGGGGGCTCGCCAAAAACATTCAGTACTTC. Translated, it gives CASSFEGGLAKNIQYF.

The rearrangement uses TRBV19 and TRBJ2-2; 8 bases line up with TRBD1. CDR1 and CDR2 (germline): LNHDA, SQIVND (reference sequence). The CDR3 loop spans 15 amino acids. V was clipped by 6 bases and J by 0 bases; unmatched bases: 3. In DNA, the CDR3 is TGTGCCAGTAGGGGACAGGCGCCGAACACCGGGGAGCTGTTTTTT. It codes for CASRGQAPNTGELFF. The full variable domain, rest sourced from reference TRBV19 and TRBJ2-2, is DGGITQSPKYLFRKEGQNVTLSCEQNLNHDAMYWYRQDPGQGLRLIYYSQIVNDFQKGDIAEGYSVSREKKESFPLTVTSAQKNPTAFYLCASRGQAPNTGELFFGEGSRLTVL.

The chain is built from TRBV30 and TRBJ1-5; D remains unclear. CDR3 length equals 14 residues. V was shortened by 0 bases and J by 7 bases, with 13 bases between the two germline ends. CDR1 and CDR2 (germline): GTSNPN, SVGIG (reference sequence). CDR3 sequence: CAWSVISTHQPQHF. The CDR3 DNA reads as TGTGCCTGGAGTGTGATTAGTACGCACCAGCCCCAGCATTTT.

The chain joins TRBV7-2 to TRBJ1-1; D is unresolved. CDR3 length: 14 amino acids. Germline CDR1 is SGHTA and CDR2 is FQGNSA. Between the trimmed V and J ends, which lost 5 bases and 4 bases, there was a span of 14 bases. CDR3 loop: CASSPSSGVTEAFF. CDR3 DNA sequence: TGTGCCAGCAGCCCCTCCTCAGGAGTCACTGAAGCTTTCTTT.

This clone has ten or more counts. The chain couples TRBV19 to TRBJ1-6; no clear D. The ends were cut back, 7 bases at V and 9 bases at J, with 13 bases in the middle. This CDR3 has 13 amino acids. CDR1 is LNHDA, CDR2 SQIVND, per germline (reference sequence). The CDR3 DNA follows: TGTGCCAGTAACATGGAAGTAGGTTCACCCCTCCACTTT. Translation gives CASNMEVGSPLHF.

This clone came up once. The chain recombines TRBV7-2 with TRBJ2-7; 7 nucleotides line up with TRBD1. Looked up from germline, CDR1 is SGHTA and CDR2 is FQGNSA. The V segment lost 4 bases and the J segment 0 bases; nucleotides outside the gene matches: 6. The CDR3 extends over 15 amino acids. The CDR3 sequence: CASSSRTGFSYEQYF. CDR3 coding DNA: TGTGCCAGCAGCTCACGGACAGGATTCTCCTACGAGCAGTACTTC.

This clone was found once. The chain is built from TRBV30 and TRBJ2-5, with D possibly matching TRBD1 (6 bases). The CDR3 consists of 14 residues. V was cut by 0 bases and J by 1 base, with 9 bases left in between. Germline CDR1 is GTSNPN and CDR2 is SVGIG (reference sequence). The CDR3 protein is CAWSVQGSQETQYF. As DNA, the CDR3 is TGTGCCTGGAGTGTACAGGGCAGCCAAGAGACCCAGTACTTC.

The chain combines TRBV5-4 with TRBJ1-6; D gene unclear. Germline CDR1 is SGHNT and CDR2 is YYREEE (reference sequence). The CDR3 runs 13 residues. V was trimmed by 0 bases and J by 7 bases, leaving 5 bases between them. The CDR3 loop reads CASSLDWNSPLHF. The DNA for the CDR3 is TGTGCCAGCAGCTTGGATTGGAATTCACCCCTCCACTTT.

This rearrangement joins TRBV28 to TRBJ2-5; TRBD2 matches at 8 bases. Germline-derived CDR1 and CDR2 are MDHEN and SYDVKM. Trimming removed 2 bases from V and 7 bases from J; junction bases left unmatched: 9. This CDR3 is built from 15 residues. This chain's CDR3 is CASSLQSGGSGTQYF. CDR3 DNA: TGTGCCAGCAGTTTACAAAGCGGGGGAAGTGGGACCCAGTACTTC.

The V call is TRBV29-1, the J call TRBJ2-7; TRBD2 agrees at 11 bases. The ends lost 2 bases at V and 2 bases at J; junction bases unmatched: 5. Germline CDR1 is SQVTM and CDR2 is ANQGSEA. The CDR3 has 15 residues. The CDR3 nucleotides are TGCAGCGTTGAATACCGACTAGCGGGGACCTACGAGCAGTACTTC. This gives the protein CSVEYRLAGTYEQYF.

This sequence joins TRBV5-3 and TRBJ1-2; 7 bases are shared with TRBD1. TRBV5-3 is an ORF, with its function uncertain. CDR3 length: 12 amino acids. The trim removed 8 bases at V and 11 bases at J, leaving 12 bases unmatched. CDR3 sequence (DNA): TGTGCCAGCAGCCCGGGGGGACAGCTTTACACCTTC. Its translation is CASSPGGQLYTF.

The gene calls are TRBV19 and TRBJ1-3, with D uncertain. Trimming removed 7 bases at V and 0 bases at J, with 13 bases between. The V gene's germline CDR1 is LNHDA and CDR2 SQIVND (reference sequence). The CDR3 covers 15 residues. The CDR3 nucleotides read TGTGCCAGTAAATTGGGAGACTTCTCTGGAAACACCATATATTTT. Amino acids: CASKLGDFSGNTIYF.

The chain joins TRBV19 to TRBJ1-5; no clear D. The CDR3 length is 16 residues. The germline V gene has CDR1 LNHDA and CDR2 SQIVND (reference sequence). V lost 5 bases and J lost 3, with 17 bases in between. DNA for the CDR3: TGTGCCAGTAGTGACTATTCCGGGAGCCTCAATCAGCCCCAGCATTTT. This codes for CASSDYSGSLNQPQHF.